The rows below give T cell receptor beta chains drawn from one sample of a study of beta chain features in type 1 diabetes. TCRdb's copy holds only in-frame clones and misses some; the assay was immunoSEQ multiplex PCR. Among about 290,000 clones listed, roughly 8% were seen once. The material sequenced was central memory CD4+ T cells from blood. The source of these receptors is a woman between 18 and 30 years old in good health. CDR3s include the opening cysteine and the closing phenylalanine or tryptophan. Each record gives: J gene, D gene, CDR3 length, V gene, clone size, CDR3 protein, CDR3 DNA. The D gene is left open where the match is weak. The size entry is marked missing in some rows and otherwise reads once, few, many or a size class.

TRBJ2-3	TRBD2	15	TRBV7-2	many	CASSLLAGFTDTQYF	TGTGCCAGCAGCTTACTAGCGGGGTTCACAGATACGCAGTATTTT
TRBJ1-1	TRBD1	13	TRBV9	NA	CASIMTGFTEAFF	TGTGCCAGCATCATGACAGGGTTCACTGAAGCTTTCTTT
TRBJ2-3	TRBD1	18	TRBV5-6	NA	CASRIGTANRASTDTQYF	TGTGCCAGCAGGATAGGGACAGCCAATAGGGCTAGCACAGATACGCAGTATTTT
TRBJ1-5	TRBD1	16	TRBV5-8	few	CASSDSGQGDGQPQHF	TGTGCCAGCAGCGACTCGGGACAGGGGGACGGACAGCCCCAGCATTTT
TRBJ1-3	NA	16	TRBV5-1	NA	CASSLEPPISGNTIYF	TGCGCCAGCAGCTTGGAACCGCCGATCTCTGGAAACACCATATATTTT
TRBJ2-3	TRBD2	12	TRBV7-9	NA	CASSPGRDTQYF	TGTGCCAGCAGCCCCGGGAGGGATACGCAGTATTTT
TRBJ2-2	NA	13	TRBV9	few	CASSVRVPGELFF	TGTGCCAGCAGCGTCAGGGTCCCCGGGGAGCTGTTTTTT
TRBJ2-3	NA	14	TRBV7-2	few	CASSNYQGLGTQYF	TGTGCCAGCAGCAACTACCAGGGGTTGGGTACGCAGTATTTT
TRBJ2-1	TRBD2	15	TRBV6-4	few	CASSPASGYYNEQFF	TGTGCCAGCTCTCCCGCTAGCGGATATTACAATGAGCAGTTCTTC
TRBJ2-1	TRBD1	15	TRBV6-5	NA	CASSGGTGVPNEQFF	TGTGCCAGCAGCGGGGGGACAGGGGTCCCCAATGAGCAGTTCTTC
TRBJ2-5	NA	12	TRBV5-1	NA	CASSWELETQYF	TGCGCCAGCAGCTGGGAATTGGAGACCCAGTACTTC
TRBJ2-1	TRBD1	16	TRBV5-1	NA	CASSLAASTGGFEQFF	TGCGCCAGCAGCTTGGCCGCTTCGACAGGGGGCTTTGAGCAGTTCTTC
TRBJ1-2	NA	14	TRBV14	few	CASSRVGVGYGYTF	TGTGCCAGCAGCCGCGTCGGGGTGGGCTATGGCTACACCTTC
TRBJ1-1	NA	11	TRBV28	NA	CASLGNTEAFF	TGTGCCAGCCTCGGGAACACTGAAGCTTTCTTT
TRBJ1-5	NA	16	TRBV18	few	CASSPPGFSGNQPQHF	TGTGCCAGCTCACCCCCTGGGTTTTCGGGCAATCAGCCCCAGCATTTT
TRBJ2-7	TRBD1	13	TRBV18	few	CASSPGQMYEQYF	TGTGCCAGCTCACCGGGACAGATGTACGAGCAGTACTTC
TRBJ2-7	TRBD2	16	TRBV4-2	few	CASSQGSLAGAGEQYF	TGTGCCAGCAGCCAAGGCTCCCTAGCGGGAGCGGGTGAGCAGTACTTC
TRBJ2-7	NA	14	TRBV27	few	CASSMPGTTHEQYF	TGTGCCAGCAGTATGCCAGGGACAACCCACGAGCAGTACTTC
TRBJ2-1	NA	15	TRBV28	NA	CASSLPTDLGNEQFF	TGTGCCAGCAGTTTACCGACAGACCTCGGGAATGAGCAGTTCTTC
TRBJ1-5	NA	15	TRBV7-2	few	CASSLVGSSNQPQHF	TGTGCCAGCAGCTTAGTTGGGAGCAGCAATCAGCCCCAGCATTTT
TRBJ2-3	NA	12	TRBV9	NA	CASSLPMDTQYF	TGTGCCAGCAGCCTACCCATGGATACGCAGTATTTT
TRBJ2-7	NA	15	TRBV7-2	few	CASSTKGGGPYEQYF	TGTGCCAGCAGCACCAAGGGCGGGGGCCCATACGAGCAGTACTTC
TRBJ2-1	TRBD2	15	TRBV7-3	few	CASSMIAGAGSEQFF	TGTGCCAGCAGCATGATAGCGGGAGCGGGAAGTGAGCAGTTCTTC
TRBJ1-2	NA	17	TRBV21-1	NA	CASSKEIREGLNYGYTF	TGTGCCAGCAGCAAAGAGATAAGGGAGGGGCTTAACTATGGCTACACCTTC
TRBJ2-1	TRBD1	15	TRBV27	few	CASSRLGTGYNEQFF	TGTGCCAGCAGCCGCCTCGGGACAGGGTACAATGAGCAGTTCTTC
TRBJ1-2	TRBD1	13	TRBV7-9	many	CASSLATGGGYTF	TGTGCCAGCAGCTTAGCGACAGGGGGAGGCTACACCTTC
TRBJ2-5	NA	13	TRBV7-2	NA	CASSFFPRETQYF	TGTGCCAGCAGCTTCTTCCCCCGAGAGACCCAGTACTTC
TRBJ1-5	NA	15	TRBV29-1	few	CSVVGQKNSNQPQHF	TGCAGCGTTGTGGGGCAGAAAAATAGCAATCAGCCCCAGCATTTT
TRBJ2-5	TRBD2	16	TRBV7-8	few	CASSGHLAGGGETQYF	TGTGCCAGCAGCGGCCACCTAGCGGGAGGCGGGGAGACCCAGTACTTC
TRBJ1-1	TRBD1	18	TRBV18	NA	CASSPYAWDRGSNTEAFF	TGTGCCAGCTCACCATATGCGTGGGACAGGGGTTCGAACACTGAAGCTTTCTTT
TRBJ2-5	TRBD1	13	TRBV2	few	CASSRGYQETQYF	TGTGCCAGCAGCAGGGGGTACCAAGAGACCCAGTACTTC
TRBJ2-1	NA	14	TRBV6-6	NA	CASSLRGGRGEQFF	TGTGCCAGCAGTTTGAGGGGGGGCCGCGGTGAGCAGTTCTTC
TRBJ2-1	NA	15	TRBV29-1	NA	CSAKPLAGDLNEQFF	TGCAGCGCCAAGCCCCTAGCAGGGGACCTCAATGAGCAGTTCTTC